The 19 T cell receptor beta chains below were found in one sample sequenced in a study of cytomegalovirus exposure and HLA in healthy donors. PCR amplification relied on 60 Vbeta primers (plus 13 Jbeta primers). Clones were read by immunoSEQ multiplex PCR, and TCRdb kept only the in-frame ones, dropping some. The data show 100,000 or so clones, 65% to 85% seen once. The sequenced material came from PBMCs. Receptors were obtained from a man aged 45 to 65 in good health and CMV-seronegative.

This chain uses TRBV6-1 with TRBJ2-7, with D tentatively TRBD1 (6 bases). The CDR3 sequence is 15 residues long. Deletions cut 2 bases from V and 3 bases from J, with 14 bases between. Per germline, CDR1 MNHNS and CDR2 SASEGT. The CDR3 coding sequence is TGTGCCAGCAGTGAATGGGGCAGGGGTAGCTACGAGCAGTACTTC. The encoded protein is CASSEWGRGSYEQYF.

The sample holds a few counts of this clone. The J gene is TRBJ2-1, the V gene TRBV5-4; 9 nucleotides line up with TRBD2. Germline CDR1 reads SGHNT; CDR2 reads YYREEE (reference sequence). The V gene end was trimmed by 0 bases and the J gene end by 6 bases; junction bases not matched to a gene: 4. This CDR3 has 15 amino acids. CDR3 region: CASSLDSGGFNEQFF. CDR3 DNA: TGTGCCAGCAGCTTGGACAGCGGGGGGTTCAATGAGCAGTTCTTC.

The chain recombines TRBV5-8 with TRBJ2-1; 12 bases match TRBD2. V was clipped by 5 bases and J by 2 bases; unmatched bases: 5. Per germline, CDR1 SGHTS and CDR2 YDEGEE. CDR3 length: 16 residues. In DNA, the CDR3 is TGTGCCAGCAGAACTAGCGGGGGGCAGGCCTACAATGAGCAGTTCTTC. Translating it yields CASRTSGGQAYNEQFF.

The chain is built from TRBV28 and TRBJ1-1; 12 nucleotides align to TRBD1. Germline V CDR1 and CDR2: MDHEN, SYDVKM. This CDR3 comprises 17 residues. V dropped 4 bases and J dropped 3; count of bases not matched to a gene: 9. Here the CDR3 DNA reads TGTGCCAGCAGTTCCTTAGGGACAGGGGGCGCAGACACTGAAGCTTTCTTT. Encoded protein: CASSSLGTGGADTEAFF.

The V gene is TRBV30, the J gene TRBJ2-5, with TRBD2 matching 7 bases. The CDR3 has 14 residues. The germline CDR1 and CDR2 sequences are GTSNPN and SVGIG (reference sequence). V was pared by 1 base and J by 5 bases, with 7 bases of the junction left unmatched. In DNA form, the CDR3 reads TGTGCCTGGAGTGCTGGCGGGAGCTGGGAGACCCAGTACTTC. Its protein is CAWSAGGSWETQYF.

The chain employs TRBV11-2 and TRBJ2-7; 8 nucleotides line up with TRBD1. The CDR3 totals 13 residues. The trim removed 4 bases at V and 4 bases at J, leaving 3 bases unmatched. CDR1 SGHAT and CDR2 FQNNGV come from the germline V gene. CDR3: CASSSGGRYEQYF. For the CDR3, the DNA is TGTGCCAGCAGCTCAGGGGGCAGGTACGAGCAGTACTTC.

This rearrangement joins TRBV6-1 to TRBJ1-4; D uncertain. V gave up 2 bases and J gave up 6 bases, with 7 bases separating them. Germline V gives CDR1 MNHNS, CDR2 SASEGT. CDR3 length: 13 amino acids. CDR3 sequence: CASSEQVYEKLFF. Written as DNA, the CDR3 is TGTGCCAGCAGTGAACAGGTTTATGAAAAACTGTTTTTT.

In this sample, this clone turned up a few times. The chain joins TRBV10-3 to TRBJ1-2; D gene ambiguous. The germline CDR1 and CDR2 sequences are ENHRY and SYGVKD. Trimming stripped 7 bases from V and 4 bases from J, with 16 bases between. CDR3 length: 14 amino acids. CDR3 in amino acids: CAITEGVSGYGYTF. Written as DNA, the CDR3 is TGTGCCATCACCGAGGGTGTCTCGGGCTATGGCTACACCTTC.

On this clone itself: A junction end diverges from the germline sequence, so it may reflect a read error. The chain links TRBV9 to TRBJ2-5; 8 positions agree with TRBD2. Germline V gene sequence: CDR1 SGDLS, CDR2 YYNGEE. CDR3 length: 15 amino acids. This CDR3 is CASSVGRGGQGTQYF. The DNA of the CDR3 is TGTGCCAGCAGCGTAGGACGGGGGGGCCAAGGGACCCAGTACTTC.

The gene calls are TRBV5-4 and TRBJ2-2; the match to TRBD2 covers 11 bases. V gave up 0 bases and J gave up 1 base; unmatched junction bases: 5. The length of the CDR3 is 18 residues. Germline V gene sequence: CDR1 SGHNT, CDR2 YYREEE (reference sequence). In DNA, the CDR3 is TGTGCCAGCAGCTTGGTCACTAGCGGGAGACGGAACACCGGGGAGCTGTTTTTT. Protein product: CASSLVTSGRRNTGELFF.

The chain carries TRBV27 and TRBJ1-6; 10 bases align to TRBD1. CDR1 and CDR2 (germline): MNHEY, SMNVEV (reference sequence). Trimming at V came to 5 bases and at J to 1 base, leaving 23 bases not matched to a gene. The CDR3 covers 23 residues. CDR3 nucleotide sequence: TGTGCCAGCAGTACGCCCTCCCCGGACAGGGGGGGAATAATCGGTTCCTATAATTCACCCCTCCACTTT. Its translation: CASSTPSPDRGGIIGSYNSPLHF.

The chain uses TRBV27 and TRBJ2-3; 10 bases fit TRBD2. Germline V gives CDR1 MNHEY, CDR2 SMNVEV (reference sequence). Trimming at V came to 2 bases and at J to 2 bases, leaving 7 bases not matched to a gene. This CDR3 region has 17 residues. The CDR3 spells CASSLRAGGPVTDTQYF. CDR3 sequence (DNA): TGTGCCAGCAGTTTACGAGCGGGAGGGCCGGTCACAGATACGCAGTATTTT.

The genes are TRBV6-5 and TRBJ2-1, with D perhaps matching TRBD2 (5 bases). Germline loops: CDR1 MNHEY, CDR2 SVGAGI. CDR3 length equals 14 residues. Trimming took off 0 bases at V and 8 bases at J, with 11 bases between the two ends. The CDR3 DNA is TGTGCCAGCAGTTACTCGAGGGTCGGCTATGAGCAGTTCTTC. Translated: CASSYSRVGYEQFF.

This rearrangement joins TRBV5-1 to TRBJ2-3; TRBD2 is a possible D gene (6 bases). The CDR3 is made up of 17 amino acids. The V end was cut by 0 bases, the J end by 1 base, with 15 bases between. Germline V gene data show CDR1 as SGHRS and CDR2 as YFSETQ. Here the CDR3 reads CASSLGGGGPGTDTQYF. The DNA of the CDR3 is TGCGCCAGCAGCTTGGGGGGAGGAGGGCCTGGCACAGATACGCAGTATTTT.

The sample holds a few counts of this clone. The J gene is TRBJ1-1, the V gene TRBV5-6; D is unresolved. V lost 0 bases to trimming and J lost 5 bases, with 8 bases between them. Germline V gene lookup returns CDR1 SGHDT and CDR2 YYEEEE. The CDR3 consists of 13 residues. The CDR3 nucleotides read TGTGCCAGCAGCTTGGGGTTGGAGACTGAAGCTTTCTTT. Its protein is CASSLGLETEAFF.

V is TRBV18 and J is TRBJ1-3; D not certain. This CDR3 contains 13 residues. Germline loops: CDR1 KGHSH, CDR2 LQKENI. Trimming shortened V by 5 bases and J by 1 base, and 6 bases separated the two germline ends. This CDR3 reads CASSEQSGNTIYF. DNA for the CDR3: TGTGCCAGCTCAGAACAATCTGGAAACACCATATATTTT.

This clone was observed a few times. The rearrangement links TRBV7-8 to TRBJ1-2; 7 nucleotides align to TRBD1. The germline gives CDR1 SGHVS, CDR2 FQNEAQ. The CDR3 sequence is 12 residues long. The ends lost 5 bases at V and 8 bases at J; junction bases unmatched: 5. CDR3 sequence: CASSGNRGGYTF. In DNA form, the CDR3 reads TGTGCCAGCAGCGGCAACAGGGGCGGCTACACCTTC.

The CDR3 sequence: CASSPRWSSTDTQYF. CDR3 nucleotides: TGTGCCAGCAGCCCACGGTGGTCTAGCACAGATACGCAGTATTTT. The chain carries TRBV7-3 and TRBJ2-3; no clear D. The V and J ends lost 5 bases and 0 bases respectively, with 12 bases between them. CDR1 is SGHTA, CDR2 FQGTGA, per germline. This CDR3 has 15 amino acids.

CDR3 sequence: CATPGLAGGNTGELFF. In DNA form, the CDR3 reads TGTGCCACCCCCGGACTAGCGGGGGGGAACACCGGGGAGCTGTTTTTT. The V gene is TRBV6-6, the J gene TRBJ2-2; 14 nucleotides match TRBD2. The germline V gene has CDR1 MNHNY and CDR2 SVGAGI (reference sequence). J lost 1 base, V lost 10 bases, and 5 bases had no gene match. CDR3 length: 16 residues.